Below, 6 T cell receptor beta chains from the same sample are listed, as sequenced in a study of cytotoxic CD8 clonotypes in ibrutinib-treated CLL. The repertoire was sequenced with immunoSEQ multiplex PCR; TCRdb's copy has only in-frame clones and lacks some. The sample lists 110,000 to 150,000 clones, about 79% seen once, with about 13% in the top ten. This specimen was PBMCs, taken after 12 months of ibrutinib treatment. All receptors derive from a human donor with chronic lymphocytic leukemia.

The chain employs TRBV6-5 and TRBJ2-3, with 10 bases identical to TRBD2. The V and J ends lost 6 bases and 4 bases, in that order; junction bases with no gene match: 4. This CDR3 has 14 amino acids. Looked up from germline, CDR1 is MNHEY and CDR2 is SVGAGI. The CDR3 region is CASRGGLASDTQYF. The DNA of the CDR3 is TGTGCCAGCAGAGGGGGACTAGCGTCAGATACGCAGTATTTT.

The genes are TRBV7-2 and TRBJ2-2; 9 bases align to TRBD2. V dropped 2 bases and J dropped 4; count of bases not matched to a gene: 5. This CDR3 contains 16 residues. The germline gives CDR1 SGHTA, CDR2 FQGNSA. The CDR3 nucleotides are TGTGCCAGCAGCTTACGGGCTAGCGGGGCCACCGGGGAGCTGTTTTTT. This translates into CASSLRASGATGELFF.

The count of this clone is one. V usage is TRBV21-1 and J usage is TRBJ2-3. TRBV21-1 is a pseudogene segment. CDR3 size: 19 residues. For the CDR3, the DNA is TGTGCCAGCAGCAAGCTGCCTTGGGTCCGGCCAAGTTCCTCAGATACGCAGTATTTT. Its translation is CASSKLPWVRPSSSDTQYF.

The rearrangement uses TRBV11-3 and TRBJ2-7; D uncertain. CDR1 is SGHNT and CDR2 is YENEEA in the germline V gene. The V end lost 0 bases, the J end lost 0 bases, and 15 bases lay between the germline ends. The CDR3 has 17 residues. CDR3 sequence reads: CASSLDRTDPSSYEQYF. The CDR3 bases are TGTGCCAGCAGCTTAGACCGAACCGATCCGAGCTCCTACGAGCAGTACTTC.

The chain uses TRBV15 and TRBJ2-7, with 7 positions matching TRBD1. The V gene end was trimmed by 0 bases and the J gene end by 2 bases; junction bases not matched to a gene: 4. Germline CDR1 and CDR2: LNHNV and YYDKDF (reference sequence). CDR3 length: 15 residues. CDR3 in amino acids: CATSRDQQGAYEQYF. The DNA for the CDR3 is TGTGCCACCAGCAGAGATCAGCAGGGGGCCTACGAGCAGTACTTC.

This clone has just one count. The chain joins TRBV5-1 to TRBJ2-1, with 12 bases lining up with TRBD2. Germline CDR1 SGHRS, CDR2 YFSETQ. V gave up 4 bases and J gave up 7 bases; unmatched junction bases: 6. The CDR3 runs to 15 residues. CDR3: CASSQTSGSRNEQFF. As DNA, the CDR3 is TGCGCCAGCAGCCAGACTAGCGGGAGTCGTAATGAGCAGTTCTTC.